This record looks at one T cell receptor (beta chain) sequence and its context. Profiling relied on immunoSEQ multiplex PCR, and the TCRdb table lists in-frame clones only, not all of them. Here the sample spans a few hundred thousand clones, about 90% being singletons. Germline lookup yields CDR1 SNHLY and CDR2 FYNNEI. J lost 4 bases, V lost 6 bases, and 6 bases had no gene match. CDR3 length: 15 residues. This specimen comes from a study of cytomegalovirus exposure and HLA in healthy donors. The V and J genes are TRBV2 and TRBJ1-2; 12 nucleotides match TRBD1. The TCR sequence derives from a woman in her late teens or twenties in good health and CMV-seronegative. Sequenced material: PBMCs. The CDR3 DNA sequence: TGTGCCAGCAGGGGACAGGGGGCGCCCCTCTATGGCTACACCTTC. Encoded protein: CASRGQGAPLYGYTF.